This T cell receptor beta chain was obtained from a study of T cell responses to AZD1222 COVID-19 vaccine (dated by TCRdb to the early 2020s). About the full investigation: AZD1222 recipients given second doses at about 4 weeks or at about 12 weeks were pooled, since spike-specific TCR depth and breadth were not found to differ between the two schedules. Trial participants were enrolled into age subgroups of 18-55, 56-69 and 70-plus years, which contained about 150, 27 and 61 TCR-sequenced participants, respectively. TCR sequencing was performed for about 250 trial participants, of whom around 200 were given two doses of AZD1222 and 26 were given two doses of MenACWY control vaccine.

V was cut back by 2 bases and J by 4 bases, leaving a gap of 11 bases between them. CDR1 and CDR2 (SEHNR, FQNEAQ) derive from the germline V gene (reference sequence). Measured from the cysteine to the phenylalanine, the CDR3 is 15 residues long. The entry retains the CDR3 DNA only, 45 bases that are in frame from base 1. What the authors observed across the whole study: After two AZD1222 doses, both the breadth and the depth of spike-specific TCRs were significantly higher than at day 0 and than in MenACWY recipients. The 56-69-year group was small, and its depth increase did not reach significance, likely because of low power. The vaccine-associated CD4 TCRs covered the entire spike protein, and the dominant responses fell in regions 160-218 and 743-854. Participants were mostly white British and included more females than males, and it was suggested by the authors that clonal diversity may have been underestimated. Conclusions about previously exposed vaccinees were limited because only six or seven AZD1222 recipients were SARS-CoV-2 seropositive at baseline. Reportedly, almost half of the unique spike-specific TCRs recognized epitopes lying outside the regions that are mutated in the B.1.351 and B.1.1.7 variants. No day 14 peak-response samples were available, so repertoires were characterized only after the peak T cell response.

In light of the paper, this sample's time point label describes: baseline before first vaccination. The vaccinee samples were drawn from two UK trials, COV001 and COV002, one of which was a single-blind randomized controlled phase 2/3 trial testing AZD1222 (ChAdOx1 nCoV-19) in healthy adults. For TCRbeta chain sequencing, PBMC samples were collected from trial participants at day 0 and at day 28 after the second dose. On this clone itself: Its antigen has not been determined. No qualities accompany the bases; no much larger clone lies one base away.

The CDR3 regions of human TCRbeta chains were analyzed by immunosequencing. As for how the authors treated the data: Repertoire TCRs were matched against a reference library of SARS-CoV-2-specific TCRs generated with the MIRA antigen-specificity platform. Breadth was defined as the fraction of unique TCRs that were SARS-CoV-2-associated. Depth was defined as the fraction of total T cells that were SARS-CoV-2-associated. Each spike-specific TCR was assigned to its reactive spike region and to a CD4 or CD8 class using the MIRA data. Log10-transformed breadth and depth values were compared by one-way ANOVA with Sidak's multiple comparisons tests. Imported from immuneACCESS, the table was reduced by TCRdb to in-frame sequences with V and J called. These copies leave out some clones; in studies compared against another copy, an unresolved V gene accounts for under half, and the cause of the remainder is not known. That table furnishes V, J and clone size, whereas the DNA furnished D and trimming. The sample table lists approximately 28,000 clones, more than 85% of them with a count of one. Clones ranked in the top ten supply over 8% of the sample.

The sample was peripheral blood, taken on day 0 of AZD1222 vaccination. The sequence links TRBV7-9 to TRBJ1-4; TRBD1 is a possible D gene, resting on 6 matching bases. The source is an adult in good health. The CDR3 is CASSLKGGLNEKLFF. The base sequence is TGTGCCAGCAGCTTAAAAGGGGGACTTAATGAAAAACTGTTTTTT.